This is a list of T cell receptor beta chains from one sample in a study of OX40 agonist ivuxolimab in advanced cancers. The data were produced by immunoSEQ multiplex PCR, yet TCRdb's version contains in-frame clones alone and is incomplete. The profile shows 70,000 to 75,000 clones, around four fifths of them singletons. This material consisted of CD4+ or CD8+ T cells sorted from blood, taken in a trial of the OX40 agonist ivuxolimab. These receptors originate from an adult with an advanced solid tumor such as melanoma, head and neck, liver or kidney cancer. Each CDR3 is given without its conserved first and last residue. Fields, in order: CDR3 protein, J gene, CDR3 length, V gene.

ASSPNRVAQY,TRBJ2-5,10,TRBV7-9
ASSRTVNTEAF,TRBJ1-1,11,TRBV5-1
ASSQGAGGHNEQF,TRBJ2-1,13,TRBV4-1
ASSLAPWPNYGYT,TRBJ1-2,13,TRBV7-2
ASSWPQGGVTDTQY,TRBJ2-3,14,TRBV5-8
ASSLAAGMETQY,TRBJ2-5,12,TRBV27
ASSSEPTDTQY,TRBJ2-3,11,TRBV11-2
AISEGPGSGYT,TRBJ1-2,11,TRBV10-3
ASSETGGSNQPQH,TRBJ1-5,13,TRBV9
ATSRDKGGNQPQH,TRBJ1-5,13,TRBV15
ASSPLRPAETQY,TRBJ2-5,12,TRBV27
ASSLDRQEGETQY,TRBJ2-5,13,TRBV11-3
ASKRGIYEQY,TRBJ2-7,10,TRBV27
ASSYGEGRAVTQY,TRBJ2-3,13,TRBV6-6
ASIGWGTDTQY,TRBJ2-3,11,TRBV7-9
ASSIQGGNQPQH,TRBJ1-5,12,TRBV19
ASSMMSELF,TRBJ2-2,9,TRBV19
ASRDTGVGTGELF,TRBJ2-2,13,TRBV6-1
ASSLLATNEKLF,TRBJ1-4,12,TRBV5-1
ASTLFDFLQSPQETQY,TRBJ2-5,16,TRBV10-1
ASSYVDEQF,TRBJ2-1,9,TRBV6-5
ASSQGTSGDRVADTQY,TRBJ2-3,16,TRBV4-2
ASPNKGDYFTDTQY,TRBJ2-3,14,TRBV21-1
ASSSDPYSPLH,TRBJ1-6,11,TRBV28
ASIALGTDTQY,TRBJ2-3,11,TRBV6-1
ASSPSGGDNEQF,TRBJ2-1,12,TRBV6-5
ASSFRGETQY,TRBJ2-5,10,TRBV5-5
ASSPLGDTEAF,TRBJ1-1,11,TRBV19
ASSPTGEGQGDTQY,TRBJ2-3,14,TRBV11-2
ASSPVGLAGGPYNEQF,TRBJ2-1,16,TRBV7-2
ASSLGLRETGEF,TRBJ2-1,12,TRBV7-2
ASSSSTGTASYNEQF,TRBJ2-1,15,TRBV19
ASSPIGQIYGYT,TRBJ1-2,12,TRBV5-6
ASSLRDRGAGELF,TRBJ2-2,13,TRBV27
ASSPRTGYNGYT,TRBJ1-2,12,TRBV18
ASSPRDRSNEQF,TRBJ2-1,12,TRBV28
ASSRPQGTVNGYT,TRBJ1-2,13,TRBV19
ATGQGARGYT,TRBJ1-2,10,TRBV10-3
ASSSGLAGASSYNEQF,TRBJ2-1,16,TRBV7-9
ASSPSRFQDEQY,TRBJ2-7,12,TRBV18
ASSFRLAGAKETQY,TRBJ2-5,14,TRBV7-6
ASSQGNGLF,TRBJ2-2,9,TRBV4-3
ASSSLTGIGAYEQY,TRBJ2-7,14,TRBV5-1
ASSPSGTERQY,TRBJ2-7,11,TRBV11-2
ASSLWPTESNYGYT,TRBJ1-2,14,TRBV19